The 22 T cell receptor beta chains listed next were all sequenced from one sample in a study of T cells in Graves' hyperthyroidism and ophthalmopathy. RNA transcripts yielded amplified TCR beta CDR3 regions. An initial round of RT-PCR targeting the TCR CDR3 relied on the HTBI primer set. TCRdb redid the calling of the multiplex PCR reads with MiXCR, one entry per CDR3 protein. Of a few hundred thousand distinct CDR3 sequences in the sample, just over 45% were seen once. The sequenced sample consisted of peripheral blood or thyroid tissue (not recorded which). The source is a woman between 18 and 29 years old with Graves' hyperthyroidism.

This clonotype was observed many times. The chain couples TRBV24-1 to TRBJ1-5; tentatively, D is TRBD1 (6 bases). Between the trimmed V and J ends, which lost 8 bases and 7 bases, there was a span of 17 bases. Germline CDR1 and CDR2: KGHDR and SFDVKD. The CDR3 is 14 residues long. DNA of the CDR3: TGTGCCACCAAAAGAGGGGGGGAGAAACAGCCCCAGCATTTT. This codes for CATKRGGEKQPQHF.

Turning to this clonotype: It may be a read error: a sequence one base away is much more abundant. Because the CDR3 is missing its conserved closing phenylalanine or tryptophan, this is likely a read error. The CDR3 protein is CASSPTSYEQYL. As DNA, the CDR3 is TGTGCCAGCAGCCCCACTAGCTACGAGCAGTACCTC. The chain links TRBV10-3 to TRBJ2-7; the D gene is possibly TRBD2 (5 bases). Trimming stripped 10 bases from V and 3 bases from J, with 13 bases between. CDR1 and CDR2 from the germline V gene are ENHRY and SYGVKD. This CDR3 is 12 amino acids long.

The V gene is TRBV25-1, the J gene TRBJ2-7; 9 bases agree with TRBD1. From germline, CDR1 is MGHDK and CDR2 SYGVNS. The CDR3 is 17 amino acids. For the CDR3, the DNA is TGTGCTAGCTTCCGGGACAGGGATTTTCATACTCTCTACGAGCAGTACTTC. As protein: CASFRDRDFHTLYEQYF.

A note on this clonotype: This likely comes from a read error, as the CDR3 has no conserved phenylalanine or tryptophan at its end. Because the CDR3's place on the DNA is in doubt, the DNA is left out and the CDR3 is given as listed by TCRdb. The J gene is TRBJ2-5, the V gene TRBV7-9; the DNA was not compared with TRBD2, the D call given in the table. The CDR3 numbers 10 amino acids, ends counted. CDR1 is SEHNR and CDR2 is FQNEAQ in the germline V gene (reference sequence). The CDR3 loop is CASSLGPRNT.

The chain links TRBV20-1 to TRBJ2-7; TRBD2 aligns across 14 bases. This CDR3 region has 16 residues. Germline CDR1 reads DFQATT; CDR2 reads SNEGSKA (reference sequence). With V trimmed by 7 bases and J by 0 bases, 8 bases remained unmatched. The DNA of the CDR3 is TGCAGTGTAACCGGACTAGCGGGAGGCCACTCCTACGAGCAGTACTTC. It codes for CSVTGLAGGHSYEQYF.

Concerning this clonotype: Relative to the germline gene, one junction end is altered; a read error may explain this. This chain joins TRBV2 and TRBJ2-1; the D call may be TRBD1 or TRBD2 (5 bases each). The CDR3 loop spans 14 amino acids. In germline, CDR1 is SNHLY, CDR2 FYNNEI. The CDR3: CASREAGRGSEQFF. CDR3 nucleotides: TGTGCCAGCAGGGAAGCTGGCCGGGGCAGTGAGCAGTTCTTC.

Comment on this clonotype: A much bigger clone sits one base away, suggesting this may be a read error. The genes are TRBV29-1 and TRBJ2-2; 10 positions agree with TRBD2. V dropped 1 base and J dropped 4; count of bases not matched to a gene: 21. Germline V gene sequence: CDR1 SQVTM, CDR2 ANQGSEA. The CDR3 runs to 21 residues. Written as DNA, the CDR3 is TGCAGCGTTGAAGGGGGTAGCGGGAGGACCAATGTGCTAAGGGGCACCGGGGAGCTGTTTTTT. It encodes CSVEGGSGRTNVLRGTGELFF.

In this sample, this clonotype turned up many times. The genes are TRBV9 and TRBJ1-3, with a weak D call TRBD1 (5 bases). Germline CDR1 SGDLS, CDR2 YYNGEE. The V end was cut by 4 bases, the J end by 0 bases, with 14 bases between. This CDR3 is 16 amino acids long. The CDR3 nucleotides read TGTGCCAGCAGCACCGGGGACGGTAGCTCTGGAAACACCATATATTTT. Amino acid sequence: CASSTGDGSSGNTIYF.

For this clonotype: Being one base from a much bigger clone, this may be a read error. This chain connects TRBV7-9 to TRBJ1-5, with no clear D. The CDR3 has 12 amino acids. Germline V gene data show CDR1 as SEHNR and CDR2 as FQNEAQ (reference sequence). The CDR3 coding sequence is TGTGCCAGCAGCGTTCCAGATCAGCCCCGGCATTTT. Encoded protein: CASSVPDQPRHF.

CDR3 nucleotides: TGTGCCAGCAGGACGGTGAGGGGCTATGGCAATCAGCCCCAGCATTTT. This encodes CASRTVRGYGNQPQHF. This chain links TRBV12-3 or TRBV12-4 with TRBJ1-5, with D possibly TRBD1 on 5 matching bases. V was cut by 6 bases and J by 2 bases, with 17 bases left in between. This CDR3 comprises 16 residues.

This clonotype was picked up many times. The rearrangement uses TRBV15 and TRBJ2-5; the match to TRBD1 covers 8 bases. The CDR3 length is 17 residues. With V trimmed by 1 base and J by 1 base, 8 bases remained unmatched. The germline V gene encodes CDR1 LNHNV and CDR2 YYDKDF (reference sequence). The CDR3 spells CATSRGGTGSVQETQYF. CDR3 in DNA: TGTGCCACCAGCAGAGGAGGGACAGGTTCCGTCCAAGAGACCCAGTACTTC.

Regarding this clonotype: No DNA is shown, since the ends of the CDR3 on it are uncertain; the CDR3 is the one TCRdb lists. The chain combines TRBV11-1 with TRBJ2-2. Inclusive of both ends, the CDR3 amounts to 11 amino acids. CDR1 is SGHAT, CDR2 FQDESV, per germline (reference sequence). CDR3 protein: CASSSQGSCFF.

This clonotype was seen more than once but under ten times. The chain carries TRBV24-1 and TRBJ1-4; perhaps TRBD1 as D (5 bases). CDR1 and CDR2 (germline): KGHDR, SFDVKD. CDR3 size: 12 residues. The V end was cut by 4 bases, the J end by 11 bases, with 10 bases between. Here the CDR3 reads CATSEGDGKLFF. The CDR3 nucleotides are TGTGCCACCAGTGAAGGGGACGGGAAACTGTTTTTT.

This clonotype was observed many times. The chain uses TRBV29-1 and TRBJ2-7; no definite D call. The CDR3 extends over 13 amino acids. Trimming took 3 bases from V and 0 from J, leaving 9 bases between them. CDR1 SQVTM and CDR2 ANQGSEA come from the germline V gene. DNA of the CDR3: TGCAGCGTTGAGTGGGCCAGCTCCTACGAGCAGTACTTC. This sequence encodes CSVEWASSYEQYF.

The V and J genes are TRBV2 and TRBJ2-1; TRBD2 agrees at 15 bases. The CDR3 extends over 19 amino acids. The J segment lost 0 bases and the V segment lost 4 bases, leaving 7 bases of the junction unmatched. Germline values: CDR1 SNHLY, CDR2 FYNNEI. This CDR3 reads CASSVTGTSGRSSYNEQFF. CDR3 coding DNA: TGTGCCAGCAGTGTTACCGGGACTAGCGGGAGGAGCTCCTACAATGAGCAGTTCTTC.

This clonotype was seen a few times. Here the CDR3 DNA reads TGCAGTGTTACCGGGACAGGGGGTGACGAGCAGTACTTC. Its translation: CSVTGTGGDEQYF. This chain joins TRBV20-1 and TRBJ2-7; 11 nucleotides agree with TRBD1. The trim removed 7 bases at V and 5 bases at J, leaving 7 bases unmatched. Per the germline V gene, CDR1 is DFQATT and CDR2 is SNEGSKA (reference sequence). The CDR3 extends over 13 amino acids.

CDR3 protein: CASSFAGTGVGEQYF. In DNA form, the CDR3 reads TGTGCCAGCAGTTTCGCCGGGACAGGGGTAGGCGAGCAGTACTTC. The chain joins TRBV6-6 to TRBJ2-7; 10 nucleotides line up with TRBD1. Per the germline V gene, CDR1 is MNHNY and CDR2 is SVGAGI (reference sequence). This CDR3 is 15 amino acids long. V gave up 4 bases and J gave up 6 bases; unmatched junction bases: 9.

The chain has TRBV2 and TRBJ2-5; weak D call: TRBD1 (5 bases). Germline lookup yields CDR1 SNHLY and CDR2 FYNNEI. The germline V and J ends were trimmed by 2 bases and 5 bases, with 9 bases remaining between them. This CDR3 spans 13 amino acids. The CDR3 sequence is CASSERAGETQYF. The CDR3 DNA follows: TGTGCCAGCAGTGAAAGGGCAGGGGAGACCCAGTACTTC.

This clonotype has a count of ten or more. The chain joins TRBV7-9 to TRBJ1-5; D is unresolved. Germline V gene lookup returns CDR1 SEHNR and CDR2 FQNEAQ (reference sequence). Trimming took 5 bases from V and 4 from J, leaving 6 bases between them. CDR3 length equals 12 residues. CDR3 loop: CASSNRNQPQHF. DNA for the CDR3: TGTGCCAGCAGCAACAGAAATCAGCCCCAGCATTTT.

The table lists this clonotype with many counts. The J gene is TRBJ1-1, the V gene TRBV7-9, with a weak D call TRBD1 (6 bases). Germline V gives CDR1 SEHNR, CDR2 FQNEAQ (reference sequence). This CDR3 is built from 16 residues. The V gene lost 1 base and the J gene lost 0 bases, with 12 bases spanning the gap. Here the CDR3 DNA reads TGTGCCAGCAGCTTAGGTGGGGGCGGTGTGAACACTGAAGCTTTCTTT. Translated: CASSLGGGGVNTEAFF.

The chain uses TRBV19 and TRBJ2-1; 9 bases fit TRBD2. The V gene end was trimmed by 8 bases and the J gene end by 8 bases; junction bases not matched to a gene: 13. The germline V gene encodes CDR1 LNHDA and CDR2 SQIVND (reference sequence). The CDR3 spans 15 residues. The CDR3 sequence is CASSGWASGMHEQFF. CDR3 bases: TGTGCCAGTTCAGGGTGGGCTAGCGGGATGCATGAGCAGTTCTTC.

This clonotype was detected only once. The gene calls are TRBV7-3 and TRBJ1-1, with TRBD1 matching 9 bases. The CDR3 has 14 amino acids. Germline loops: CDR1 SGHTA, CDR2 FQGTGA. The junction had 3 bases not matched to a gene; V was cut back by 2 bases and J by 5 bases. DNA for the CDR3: TGTGCCAGCAGCTTAGAAGGGACAGGGACTGAAGCTTTCTTT. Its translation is CASSLEGTGTEAFF.